This T cell receptor (beta chain) derives from a study of identifying expanded T cells in peripheral blood. Findings and limits, study-wide: Differentially abundant clones: about 1.3 between replicates, roughly 16 at roughly 15 days, over 18 at four. Roughly two-week clone count variance significantly increased as total template count grew.

Some clones are missing from TCRdb's copy, which holds only in-frame ones; the method was immunoSEQ multiplex PCR. The table has 110,000 or so clones, 88% seen once. Note on this clone: Its antigen remains unidentified.

During the collection period, no donor immune events like infections were recorded. The receptor was derived from a person aged 18 to 75 in good health. Sequenced material: blood.

The CDR3 DNA reads TGTGCCAGCAGCGTAGATCACAGGAATCAGCCCCAGCATTTT. It translates to CASSVDHRNQPQHF. The V call is TRBV9, the J call TRBJ1-5; D is perhaps TRBD1 (5 bases). This CDR3 has 14 amino acids. Trimming cost V 0 bases and J 4 bases, with 8 bases left between them. The germline V gene encodes CDR1 SGDLS and CDR2 YYNGEE.